What follows is one T cell receptor (beta chain) and its context. Its antigen is as yet unknown. Germline CDR1 is SEHNR and CDR2 is FQNEAQ (reference sequence). The CDR3 has 14 amino acids. V was shortened by 7 bases and J by 2 bases, with 14 bases between the two germline ends. Amplified regions were TCR beta CDR3 sequences from RNA transcripts. HTBI primers were used for first-round RT-PCR of the TCR CDR3. TCRdb analysed the multiplex PCR reads with MiXCR anew, one entry per CDR3 protein. This table holds 600,000 to 700,000 distinct CDR3 sequences, 45% found once. Criteria for exclusion of patients were uncontrolled infection, other autoimmune disease, pregnancy or lactation. The data belong to a study of T cells in Graves' hyperthyroidism and ophthalmopathy. Study observations and caveats: Ophthalmopathy was identified by the model a median around 5.9 months ahead of onset. Most thyroid clonotypes expanded above 0.001 appeared in blood too. Separation of ophthalmopathy from stable hyperthyroidism was achieved by a 13 V-J model.

Sequencing was performed on peripheral blood or thyroid tissue (not recorded which). The rearrangement uses TRBV7-9 and TRBJ2-5, with D tentatively TRBD1 (6 bases). This sequence was found in an adult man with Graves' disease, either hyperthyroidism or ophthalmopathy (not recorded which). For the CDR3, the DNA is TGTGCCAGCACCCTGGACAGAATACAAGAGACCCAGTACTTC. Translating it yields CASTLDRIQETQYF. Looking up the rest from reference TRBV7-9 and TRBJ2-5 gives the full variable domain: DTGVSQNPRHKITKRGQNVTFRCDPISEHNRLYWYRQTLGQGPEFLTYFQNEAQLEKSRLLSDRFSAERPKGSFSTLEIQRTEQGDSAMYLCASTLDRIQETQYFGPGTRLLVL.